This entry lists 12 T cell receptor beta chains sequenced from one sample in a study of cytomegalovirus exposure and HLA in healthy donors. A multiplex PCR was run with 60 Vbeta primers and 13 Jbeta primers. TCRdb's copy holds only in-frame clones and misses some; the assay was immunoSEQ multiplex PCR. The sample lists tens of thousands of clones; less than 85% were seen once. Sequencing was performed on PBMCs. All receptors derive from a woman aged 25 to 39 in good health and CMV-seropositive.

Regarding this clone: Sequence at one end of the junction differs from germline and may be a read error. V usage is TRBV7-9 and J usage is TRBJ2-5; 9 bases are a match to TRBD1. Looked up from germline, CDR1 is SEHNR and CDR2 is FQNEAQ (reference sequence). This CDR3 comprises 15 residues. The CDR3 nucleotides read TGTTCCAGCAGCTACGGACAGGGGCCCGTCGAGACCCAGTACTTC. Translating it yields CSSSYGQGPVETQYF.

This chain connects TRBV5-6 to TRBJ2-7; no firm D call. The CDR3 spans 11 residues. With 1 base removed from V and 6 bases from J, the gap between germline ends came to 5 bases. In germline, CDR1 is SGHDT, CDR2 YYEEEE. The CDR3 DNA is TGTGCCAGCAGCTTGTTTCGCGAGCAGTACTTC. As protein: CASSLFREQYF.

The chain employs TRBV12-2 and TRBJ1-4; no check of the table's D call, TRBD1, against the DNA was made. TRBV12-2 is annotated as a pseudogene. The CDR3 consists of 15 residues. CDR3 loop: CASRLAERTEEKLFF. The CDR3 DNA follows: TGTGCAAGTCGCTTAGCCGAGAGGACAGAAGAAAAACTGTTTTTT.

This chain links TRBV7-9 with TRBJ1-2; TRBD1 matches 9 bases. The germline V gene encodes CDR1 SEHNR and CDR2 FQNEAQ (reference sequence). The length of the CDR3 is 15 residues. J lost 8 bases, V lost 5 bases, and 12 bases had no gene match. CDR3 nucleotide sequence: TGTGCCAGCAGCAACGAGGACAGGGGAAGATCGGGCTACACCTTC. Translating gives CASSNEDRGRSGYTF.

This clone appeared a single time. The chain couples TRBV6-1 to TRBJ2-7; 8 bases line up with TRBD1. With V trimmed by 2 bases and J by 2 bases, 5 bases remained unmatched. Germline-derived CDR1 and CDR2 are MNHNS and SASEGT. The CDR3 extends over 15 amino acids. CDR3 sequence reads: CASSESPGQAYEQYF. The CDR3 DNA follows: TGTGCCAGCAGTGAATCCCCGGGACAGGCCTACGAGCAGTACTTC.

This clone has just one count. The V gene is TRBV6-6, the J gene TRBJ1-1; the D is unclear. The germline V and J ends were trimmed by 4 bases and 1 base, with 10 bases remaining between them. The V gene's germline CDR1 is MNHNY and CDR2 SVGAGI (reference sequence). The CDR3 runs to 14 residues. The CDR3 DNA sequence: TGTGCCAGCAGTTCGGGAGGTCGGAACACTGAAGCTTTCTTT. Its translation is CASSSGGRNTEAFF.

In its sample, this clone was seen once. The chain joins TRBV7-9 to TRBJ1-4; TRBD1 matches 11 bases. Losses at the gene ends were 7 bases for V and 11 bases for J; bases not matched to a gene: 9. Germline-derived CDR1 and CDR2 are SEHNR and FQNEAQ (reference sequence). The CDR3 runs to 14 residues. Here the CDR3 reads CASNAGTGGEKLFF. CDR3 nucleotide sequence: TGTGCCAGCAACGCCGGGACAGGGGGTGAGAAACTGTTTTTT. Looking up the rest from reference TRBV7-9 and TRBJ1-4 gives the full variable domain: DTGVSQNPRHKITKRGQNVTFRCDPISEHNRLYWYRQTLGQGPEFLTYFQNEAQLEKSRLLSDRFSAERPKGSFSTLEIQRTEQGDSAMYLCASNAGTGGEKLFFGSGTQLSVL.

This clone was counted between two and nine times. The chain has TRBV30 and TRBJ2-7, with TRBD2 matching 7 bases. J was trimmed by 2 bases and V by 5 bases; bases with no gene match: 3. Germline V CDR1 and CDR2: GTSNPN, SVGIG (reference sequence). The length of the CDR3 is 12 residues. CDR3 amino acids: CAWGRGAYEQYF. Written as DNA, the CDR3 is TGTGCCTGGGGGAGGGGTGCCTACGAGCAGTACTTC.

V and J are TRBV20-1 and TRBJ2-1; D uncertain. Germline-derived CDR1 and CDR2 are DFQATT and SNEGSKA (reference sequence). The CDR3 length is 11 residues. Trimming cost V 5 bases and J 7 bases, with 9 bases left between them. DNA for the CDR3: TGCAGTGCTCCTGTTTATAATGAGCAGTTCTTC. The encoded protein is CSAPVYNEQFF.

The chain recombines TRBV10-2 with TRBJ1-3; D might be TRBD1 (5 bases). Germline values: CDR1 WSHSY, CDR2 SAAADI. Trimming removed 4 bases at V and 1 base at J, with 11 bases between. The CDR3 runs to 15 residues. DNA of the CDR3: TGCGCCAGCAGTGTGCAGGGAAGATCTGGAAACACCATATATTTT. This sequence encodes CASSVQGRSGNTIYF.

The chain combines TRBV6-1 with TRBJ1-5, with D hard to call. The CDR3 spans 18 residues. The V gene's germline CDR1 is MNHNS and CDR2 SASEGT. V gave up 2 bases and J gave up 1 base, with 18 bases separating them. CDR3 sequence: CASSESSGVWRSNQPQHF. Written as DNA, the CDR3 is TGTGCCAGCAGTGAAAGTAGTGGCGTTTGGAGGAGCAATCAGCCCCAGCATTTT.

The genes are TRBV6-6 and TRBJ1-5; 7 bases align to TRBD1. The CDR3 totals 14 residues. Germline CDR1 is MNHNY and CDR2 is SVGAGI (reference sequence). J was trimmed by 8 bases and V by 6 bases; bases with no gene match: 10. CDR3 DNA sequence: TGTGCCAGCAGCCGTACAGGGGCAGGAGAGCCCCAGCATTTT. It translates to CASSRTGAGEPQHF.